This is a list of T cell receptor beta chains from one sample in a study of blood T cells in healthy people across ages. TCRdb fed the 5' RACE reads into MiXCR, producing one record per CDR3 protein. The sample contains about 1,800,000 distinct CDR3 sequences, roughly 28% of which appear only once. The sequencing input was blood. These receptors were obtained from a woman aged 25-40 years in good health. Each CDR3 is given with its conserved first and last residue. D genes are given only for firm matches. Not all rows give a size; the values are once, few, many and, for expanded clones, a class.

j_call: TRBJ1-5
v_call: TRBV5-1
clone_size: many
d_call: NA
cdr3_nt: TGCGCCAGCAGCTTGGCCGGCGGCCAGCCCCAGCATTTT
cdr3_aa: CASSLAGGQPQHF

j_call: TRBJ1-2
v_call: TRBV6-5
clone_size: few
d_call: NA
cdr3_nt: TGTGCCACCATATTACAGGGTAACGATGACTATGGCTACACCTTC
cdr3_aa: CATILQGNDDYGYTF

j_call: TRBJ2-7
v_call: TRBV6-2/TRBV6-3
clone_size: once
d_call: TRBD2
cdr3_nt: TGTGCCAGCAGTTACTCCGGGACTAGCGGGAGGGCCCGGCGAGAGCAGTACTTC
cdr3_aa: CASSYSGTSGRARREQYF

j_call: TRBJ2-7
v_call: TRBV29-1
clone_size: many
d_call: NA
cdr3_nt: TGCAGCGTTCGGCTAGGGACTCCCTACGAGCAGTACTTC
cdr3_aa: CSVRLGTPYEQYF

j_call: TRBJ1-4
v_call: TRBV7-6
clone_size: NA
d_call: NA
cdr3_nt: TGTGCCAGCAGCCCCCAGGGGAGAGGTGAAAAACTGTTTTTT
cdr3_aa: CASSPQGRGEKLFF

j_call: TRBJ1-5
v_call: TRBV11-2
clone_size: NA
d_call: TRBD1
cdr3_nt: TGTGCCAGCAGCCCGGGGACAGGGCTAAATAGCAATCAGCCCCAGCATTTT
cdr3_aa: CASSPGTGLNSNQPQHF

j_call: TRBJ1-1
v_call: TRBV6-5
clone_size: few
d_call: NA
cdr3_nt: TGTGCCAGCAGTTACTCCTACTCAGGGGATCCGGCTTTCTTT
cdr3_aa: CASSYSYSGDPAFF

j_call: TRBJ2-1
v_call: TRBV6-1
clone_size: few
d_call: TRBD1
cdr3_nt: TGTGCCAGCAGTGAAGGGCAGGGGGCCGGCAATGAGCAGTTCTTC
cdr3_aa: CASSEGQGAGNEQFF

j_call: TRBJ2-7
v_call: TRBV7-2
clone_size: few
d_call: TRBD2
cdr3_nt: TGTGCCAGCAGCCCGTGGACTAGCGGGGTATACGAGCAGTACTTC
cdr3_aa: CASSPWTSGVYEQYF

j_call: TRBJ2-1
v_call: TRBV7-9
clone_size: NA
d_call: NA
cdr3_nt: TGTGCCAGCAGCTTAAGGTGGAGGGAAGAAAGGAATGAGCAGTTCTTC
cdr3_aa: CASSLRWREERNEQFF

j_call: TRBJ2-7
v_call: TRBV7-9
clone_size: many
d_call: TRBD1
cdr3_nt: TGTGCCAGCAGCCTAGGGGGCTTTTACGAGCAGTACTTC
cdr3_aa: CASSLGGFYEQYF

j_call: TRBJ2-1
v_call: TRBV7-9
clone_size: few
d_call: NA
cdr3_nt: TGTGCCAGCAGCGGAGGGATGAGCTCCTACAATGAGCAGTTCTTC
cdr3_aa: CASSGGMSSYNEQFF

j_call: TRBJ2-1
v_call: TRBV30
clone_size: few
d_call: NA
cdr3_nt: TGTGCCTGGGCCCCCGGGACGTCCTACAATGAGCAGTTCTTC
cdr3_aa: CAWAPGTSYNEQFF

j_call: TRBJ1-2
v_call: TRBV9
clone_size: NA
d_call: NA
cdr3_nt: TGTGCCAGCAGCGTAGGGGGTAGGGATGGCTACACCTTC
cdr3_aa: CASSVGGRDGYTF

j_call: TRBJ2-1
v_call: TRBV14
clone_size: few
d_call: NA
cdr3_nt: TGTGCCAGCAGCGTAACTAGCCTTGAGCAGTTCTTC
cdr3_aa: CASSVTSLEQFF

j_call: TRBJ1-2
v_call: TRBV4-1
clone_size: once
d_call: TRBD1
cdr3_nt: TGCGCCAGTAGCCAGATGGACAGGGGGCTGGGGAACTATGGCTACACCTTC
cdr3_aa: CASSQMDRGLGNYGYTF

j_call: TRBJ2-1
v_call: TRBV14
clone_size: few
d_call: NA
cdr3_nt: TGTGCCAGCAGCCAAGTCGAAGCGGAGCAGTTCTTC
cdr3_aa: CASSQVEAEQFF

j_call: TRBJ1-5
v_call: TRBV28
clone_size: NA
d_call: NA
cdr3_nt: TGTGCCAGCAAGCAGGGGAATCAGCCCCAGCATTTT
cdr3_aa: CASKQGNQPQHF

j_call: TRBJ2-3
v_call: TRBV12-3/TRBV12-4
clone_size: NA
d_call: NA
cdr3_nt: TGTGCCAGCAGCATTGAGACTAGAGTGACCGCAGATACGCAGTATTTT
cdr3_aa: CASSIETRVTADTQYF

j_call: TRBJ2-2
v_call: TRBV20-1
clone_size: NA
d_call: TRBD2
cdr3_nt: TGCAGTGCTAGAGAGACTAGCGGGGTTTCCACCGGGGAGCTGTTTTTT
cdr3_aa: CSARETSGVSTGELFF

j_call: TRBJ2-3
v_call: TRBV7-2
clone_size: many
d_call: NA
cdr3_nt: TGTGCCAGCAGCGCTAGGCCCCGGGGGATAAGCACAGATACGCAGTATTTT
cdr3_aa: CASSARPRGISTDTQYF

j_call: TRBJ2-5
v_call: TRBV5-1
clone_size: few
d_call: NA
cdr3_nt: TGCGCCAGCAGCGGCGGGACTTCCCGAGAGACCCAGTACTTC
cdr3_aa: CASSGGTSRETQYF

j_call: TRBJ2-1
v_call: TRBV5-1
clone_size: few
d_call: NA
cdr3_nt: TGCGCCAGCAGCTTGGAACGGGGGGCAATCAATGAGCAGTTCTTC
cdr3_aa: CASSLERGAINEQFF

j_call: TRBJ1-4
v_call: TRBV12-3/TRBV12-4
clone_size: NA
d_call: NA
cdr3_nt: TGTGCCAGCAGCTCCCTCAAAGAAAAACTGTTTTTT
cdr3_aa: CASSSLKEKLFF

j_call: TRBJ1-3
v_call: TRBV7-2
clone_size: many
d_call: NA
cdr3_nt: TGTGCCAGCAGTCCCTCTGGAAACACCATATATTTT
cdr3_aa: CASSPSGNTIYF

j_call: TRBJ1-4
v_call: TRBV6-5
clone_size: NA
d_call: NA
cdr3_nt: TGTGCCAGCAGTCCAACGGGGGCTTTGAATGGAAAACGGTTTTTT
cdr3_aa: CASSPTGALNGKRFF

j_call: TRBJ1-2
v_call: TRBV3-1
clone_size: once
d_call: NA
cdr3_nt: TGTGCCAGCAGCCCTCACGAGGGCTATGACTACACCTTC
cdr3_aa: CASSPHEGYDYTF

j_call: TRBJ2-3
v_call: TRBV11-2
clone_size: NA
d_call: TRBD2
cdr3_nt: TGTGCCAGCAGCTCGCGGACTAGCTCCGATACGCAGTATTTT
cdr3_aa: CASSSRTSSDTQYF

j_call: TRBJ2-7
v_call: TRBV4-1
clone_size: many
d_call: NA
cdr3_nt: TGCGCCAGCAGCCAAATAAGTGACTCTAGCAACGAGCAGTACTTC
cdr3_aa: CASSQISDSSNEQYF

j_call: TRBJ1-2
v_call: TRBV28
clone_size: NA
d_call: NA
cdr3_nt: TGTGCCAGTAGAACACGGACAACTACCTATGGCTACACCTTC
cdr3_aa: CASRTRTTTYGYTF

j_call: TRBJ1-2
v_call: TRBV5-1
clone_size: few
d_call: TRBD1
cdr3_nt: TGCGCCAGCAGCCCCGGTGACAGGGGGCCCCTCCCTAACTATGGCTACACCTTC
cdr3_aa: CASSPGDRGPLPNYGYTF

j_call: TRBJ1-4
v_call: TRBV20-1
clone_size: NA
d_call: NA
cdr3_nt: TGCAGTGCTAGAGATCTTCGGGGCGCGGAAAAACTGTTTTTT
cdr3_aa: CSARDLRGAEKLFF

j_call: TRBJ2-5
v_call: TRBV12-3/TRBV12-4
clone_size: few
d_call: NA
cdr3_nt: TGTGCCAGCACCCCTTTCGAAGGAGAGACCCAGTACTTC
cdr3_aa: CASTPFEGETQYF

j_call: TRBJ1-2
v_call: TRBV20-1
clone_size: NA
d_call: NA
cdr3_nt: TGCAGTGCTATGAGGGCAGAACGCGGGACTAACTATGGCTACACCTTC
cdr3_aa: CSAMRAERGTNYGYTF

j_call: TRBJ2-1
v_call: TRBV7-9
clone_size: many
d_call: NA
cdr3_nt: TGTGCCAGCAGCTTTTCGGGGGTTAATGAGCAGTTCTTC
cdr3_aa: CASSFSGVNEQFF

j_call: TRBJ1-1
v_call: TRBV20-1
clone_size: NA
d_call: NA
cdr3_nt: TGCAGTGCTACGCGGGGGGCAGACACTGAAGCTTTCTTT
cdr3_aa: CSATRGADTEAFF

j_call: TRBJ2-7
v_call: TRBV4-1
clone_size: many
d_call: TRBD2
cdr3_nt: TGCGCCAGCAGCCAACAAGTACCCCTCCCGGGGGGTTCCTACGAGCAGTACTTC
cdr3_aa: CASSQQVPLPGGSYEQYF

j_call: TRBJ2-6
v_call: TRBV2
clone_size: few
d_call: NA
cdr3_nt: TGTGCCAGCAGGATAGGGGAAGGTCCCCTCTCTGGGGCCAACGTCCTGACTTTC
cdr3_aa: CASRIGEGPLSGANVLTF

j_call: TRBJ1-2
v_call: TRBV5-1
clone_size: few
d_call: NA
cdr3_nt: TGCGCCAGCAGCTTGGATTCAGGGACCTATGGCTACACCTTC
cdr3_aa: CASSLDSGTYGYTF

j_call: TRBJ1-2
v_call: TRBV5-5
clone_size: NA
d_call: NA
cdr3_nt: TGTGCCAGCAGCCGACAACAGGTCGGCTATGGCTACACCTTC
cdr3_aa: CASSRQQVGYGYTF

j_call: TRBJ2-3
v_call: TRBV29-1
clone_size: NA
d_call: TRBD1
cdr3_nt: TGCAGCGTTGATGGGACAGGGGGGACAGATACGCAGTATTTT
cdr3_aa: CSVDGTGGTDTQYF

j_call: TRBJ2-7
v_call: TRBV3-1
clone_size: few
d_call: TRBD1
cdr3_nt: TGTGCCAGCAGCGGTAGGGACAGCTCCTATGGCGAGCAGTACTTC
cdr3_aa: CASSGRDSSYGEQYF

j_call: TRBJ2-4
v_call: TRBV2
clone_size: few
d_call: NA
cdr3_nt: TGTGCCAGCAGTGAAGGTTTTTCAAACATTCAGTACTTC
cdr3_aa: CASSEGFSNIQYF

j_call: TRBJ1-3
v_call: TRBV18
clone_size: NA
d_call: NA
cdr3_nt: TGTGCCAGCTCACCTCGACATGGAAACACCATATATTTT
cdr3_aa: CASSPRHGNTIYF

j_call: TRBJ2-3
v_call: TRBV10-3
clone_size: NA
d_call: TRBD2
cdr3_nt: TGTGCCGTGGGGGGACTAGCGGATAATACGCAGTATTTT
cdr3_aa: CAVGGLADNTQYF

j_call: TRBJ2-7
v_call: TRBV30
clone_size: NA
d_call: NA
cdr3_nt: TGTGCCTGGAGGAGCGCAGGGAGCTCCTACGAGCAGTACTTC
cdr3_aa: CAWRSAGSSYEQYF

j_call: TRBJ1-2
v_call: TRBV21-1
clone_size: few
d_call: NA
cdr3_nt: TGTGCCAGCAGCAAAGCTACGGAAGGCTACACCTTC
cdr3_aa: CASSKATEGYTF

j_call: TRBJ2-7
v_call: TRBV5-1
clone_size: NA
d_call: NA
cdr3_nt: TGCGCCAGCAGCTTGGCAAGGGGCGCAGTCTACGAGCAGTACTTC
cdr3_aa: CASSLARGAVYEQYF

j_call: TRBJ2-7
v_call: TRBV12-3/TRBV12-4
clone_size: NA
d_call: TRBD1
cdr3_nt: TGTGCCAGCAGAACCGGGGACAGGGGATACGAGCAGTACTTC
cdr3_aa: CASRTGDRGYEQYF

j_call: TRBJ2-1
v_call: TRBV20-1
clone_size: NA
d_call: TRBD2
cdr3_nt: TGCAGTGCTTCTAGCGGGAGCGGTGAGCAGTTCTTC
cdr3_aa: CSASSGSGEQFF